These 30 T cell receptor beta chains came from one sample sequenced in a study of cytomegalovirus exposure and HLA in healthy donors. The PCR made use of 60 Vbeta and 13 Jbeta primers. This table comes from immunoSEQ multiplex PCR, and its TCRdb copy is limited to in-frame clones, with some not included. The data hold roughly 130,000 clones, with around 83% observed a single time. Sequencing was carried out using PBMCs. The source of these receptors is a woman between 18 and 29 years old in good health and CMV-seropositive.

The V call is TRBV5-1, the J call TRBJ2-7; 8 bases are shared with TRBD1. CDR3 length: 15 residues. V trimming: 0 bases; J trimming: 5 bases; junction bases outside the gene matches: 7. Germline assignment: CDR1 SGHRS and CDR2 YFSETQ. The CDR3 region is CASSLESGGVHEQYF. In DNA, the CDR3 is TGCGCCAGCAGCTTGGAGTCAGGGGGCGTCCACGAGCAGTACTTC.

This chain links TRBV7-9 with TRBJ2-7, with TRBD2 matching 12 bases. Germline V CDR1 and CDR2: SEHNR, FQNEAQ (reference sequence). Germline trimming cut 5 bases from V and 4 bases from J; bases unmatched to any gene: 12. The CDR3 is 17 residues long. For the CDR3, the DNA is TGTGCCAGCAGCCCGCCCATAGGACTAGCGGGGAGATACGAGCAGTACTTC. Residues: CASSPPIGLAGRYEQYF.

The rearrangement joins TRBV28 to TRBJ1-5; 7 positions match TRBD1. V gave up 6 bases and J gave up 0 bases; unmatched junction bases: 5. Germline values: CDR1 MDHEN, CDR2 SYDVKM. This CDR3 is built from 15 residues. The CDR3 here is CASSSGQNSNQPQHF. DNA of the CDR3: TGTGCCAGCAGCTCGGGACAGAATAGCAATCAGCCCCAGCATTTT. The full variable domain, with the rest looked up from reference TRBV28 and TRBJ1-5, is DVKVTQSSRYLVKRTGEKVFLECVQDMDHENMFWYRQDPGLGLRLIYFSYDVKMKEKGDIPEGYSVSREKKERFSLILESASTNQTSMYLCASSSGQNSNQPQHFGDGTRLSIL.

The gene calls are TRBV4-1 and TRBJ2-3, with 8 bases identical to TRBD2. V was pared by 6 bases and J by 0 bases, with 8 bases of the junction left unmatched. CDR3 size: 16 residues. CDR1 is MGHRA and CDR2 is YSYEKL in the germline V gene. The CDR3 loop reads CASSPSGSASTDTQYF. The CDR3 bases are TGCGCCAGCAGTCCTAGCGGGTCCGCTAGCACAGATACGCAGTATTTT.

The chain has TRBV9 and TRBJ1-1; D gene unclear. The CDR3 extends over 15 amino acids. Deletions cut 4 bases from V and 3 bases from J, with 16 bases between. Germline assignment: CDR1 SGDLS and CDR2 YYNGEE. For the CDR3, the DNA is TGTGCCAGCAGCTCCCGGGGTTTTACGGACACTGAAGCTTTCTTT. This gives the protein CASSSRGFTDTEAFF.

This clone was found once. The chain recombines TRBV2 with TRBJ2-1, with a possible D match to TRBD2 (6 bases). This CDR3 is built from 15 residues. V lost 2 bases and J 2 bases, leaving 10 bases between the germline ends. Per germline, CDR1 SNHLY and CDR2 FYNNEI. The CDR3 DNA is TGTGCCAGCAGTGAAAGGAGGGCGGCCTACAATGAGCAGTTCTTC. This sequence encodes CASSERRAAYNEQFF.

This clone has a handful of counts. The chain recombines TRBV7-8 with TRBJ1-1; unclear D gene. V lost 2 bases and J 1 base, leaving 17 bases between the germline ends. This CDR3 is built from 17 residues. Germline CDR1 reads SGHVS; CDR2 reads FQNEAQ. CDR3: CASSLPAVPGGNTEAFF. CDR3 coding DNA: TGTGCCAGCAGCTTACCGGCTGTCCCCGGCGGGAACACTGAAGCTTTCTTT.

The CDR3 protein is CASSRDRGKAEQYF. The CDR3 coding sequence is TGTGCCAGCAGCCGGGACAGGGGGAAGGCCGAGCAGTACTTC. The V and J genes are TRBV7-8 and TRBJ2-7, with TRBD1 matching 11 bases. Germline V gene lookup returns CDR1 SGHVS and CDR2 FQNEAQ. Trimming cost V 5 bases and J 6 bases; bases outside gene matches: 6. This CDR3 has 14 amino acids.

This rearrangement joins TRBV9 to TRBJ2-3; 7 nucleotides line up with TRBD1. Trimming cost V 3 bases and J 1 base; bases outside gene matches: 8. Looked up from germline, CDR1 is SGDLS and CDR2 is YYNGEE. The CDR3 consists of 16 residues. The CDR3, as DNA: TGTGCCAGCAGCGCACGACAGGGTCAGGGCACAGATACGCAGTATTTT. The encoded protein is CASSARQGQGTDTQYF.

This chain connects TRBV7-2 to TRBJ2-5; perhaps TRBD2 as D (6 bases). The germline gives CDR1 SGHTA, CDR2 FQGNSA. The germline V and J ends were trimmed by 5 bases and 4 bases, with 14 bases remaining between them. CDR3 size: 14 residues. This chain's CDR3 is CASSPGTLGETQYF. CDR3 coding DNA: TGTGCCAGCAGCCCGGGGACTTTGGGAGAGACCCAGTACTTC.

The chain uses TRBV5-6 and TRBJ2-1; 8 bases are a match to TRBD2. V shed 6 bases and J 9 bases; nucleotides not matched to a gene: 5. Germline CDR1 reads SGHDT; CDR2 reads YYEEEE. The length of the CDR3 is 12 residues. CDR3 nucleotide sequence: TGTGCCAGCACCGCGGGGGGATCTGAGCAGTTCTTC. It specifies CASTAGGSEQFF.

The chain carries TRBV5-1 and TRBJ1-2; D is unresolved. Trimming took off 7 bases at V and 2 bases at J, with 12 bases between the two ends. CDR3 size: 13 residues. Germline CDR1 is SGHRS and CDR2 is YFSETQ. The CDR3 DNA is TGCGCCAGCGCCCCCGGGTCGAACTATGGCTACACCTTC. This codes for CASAPGSNYGYTF.

The rearrangement joins TRBV10-1 to TRBJ2-7; TRBD1 aligns across 7 bases. This CDR3 contains 15 residues. V shed 2 bases and J 3 bases; nucleotides not matched to a gene: 7. Germline-derived CDR1 and CDR2 are WNHNN and SYGVQD (reference sequence). The CDR3 reads CASSEGQDLNYEQYF. CDR3 in DNA: TGCGCCAGCAGTGAGGGACAGGACCTCAACTACGAGCAGTACTTC.

This chain links TRBV5-1 with TRBJ2-7, with 13 bases identical to TRBD2. Germline V gene data show CDR1 as SGHRS and CDR2 as YFSETQ. This CDR3 spans 14 amino acids. Losses at the gene ends were 4 bases for V and 5 bases for J; bases not matched to a gene: 3. The CDR3 coding sequence is TGCGCCAGCAGCGGACTAGCGGGGGTTCACGAGCAGTACTTC. Its translation: CASSGLAGVHEQYF.

This chain uses TRBV7-2 with TRBJ2-7; TRBD2 matches 10 bases. V lost 3 bases to trimming and J lost 2 bases; unmatched junction nucleotides: 4. From germline, CDR1 is SGHTA and CDR2 FQGNSA. CDR3 length equals 15 residues. CDR3 sequence: CASSFLAGGTYEQYF. Written as DNA, the CDR3 is TGTGCCAGCAGCTTTTTAGCGGGGGGTACCTACGAGCAGTACTTC.

This chain uses TRBV30 with TRBJ2-7; D is perhaps TRBD1 (5 bases). V lost 2 bases, J lost 6 bases, and 11 bases lay in between. From germline, CDR1 is GTSNPN and CDR2 SVGIG (reference sequence). The CDR3 spans 12 residues. CDR3 coding DNA: TGTGCCTGGAGTAGGGGCAGTGTCGAGCAGTACTTC. Translated, it gives CAWSRGSVEQYF.

V usage is TRBV6-6 and J usage is TRBJ1-1, with a tentative D call TRBD1 (6 bases). The CDR3 spans 15 residues. Germline V CDR1 and CDR2: MNHNY, SVGAGI (reference sequence). The V gene lost 6 bases and the J gene lost 6 bases, with 20 bases spanning the gap. The CDR3 sequence is CASRSPGGRVSEAFF. CDR3 DNA: TGTGCCAGCAGGTCGCCCGGGGGGCGCGTATCTGAAGCTTTCTTT.

The chain joins TRBV7-2 to TRBJ2-3, with D perhaps matching TRBD2 (5 bases). With 3 bases removed from V and 0 bases from J, the gap between germline ends came to 7 bases. The CDR3 is 14 residues long. Germline V lookup: CDR1 SGHTA, CDR2 FQGNSA. DNA for the CDR3: TGTGCCAGCAGCTTGGAGGCAAGCACAGATACGCAGTATTTT. Its translation: CASSLEASTDTQYF.

J is TRBJ1-4 and V is TRBV7-8; D remains ambiguous. V lost 5 bases and J 11 bases, leaving 15 bases between the germline ends. Germline CDR1 reads SGHVS; CDR2 reads FQNEAQ. The CDR3 has 13 amino acids. CDR3 DNA: TGTGCCAGCAGCCGGGATGGGGTGGGGAAACTGTTTTTT. Translation gives CASSRDGVGKLFF.

The chain recombines TRBV5-1 with TRBJ1-1, with 9 bases aligning to TRBD1. This CDR3 has 14 residues. Germline V gives CDR1 SGHRS, CDR2 YFSETQ. Unmatched junction bases numbered 3, after V lost 2 bases and J lost 4 bases. The CDR3 is CASSFPGQGTEAFF. CDR3 DNA sequence: TGCGCCAGCAGCTTCCCGGGACAGGGCACTGAAGCTTTCTTT. Combining the CDR3 with reference TRBV5-1 and TRBJ1-1 gives the whole variable domain KAGVTQTPRYLIKTRGQQVTLSCSPISGHRSVSWYQQTPGQGLQFLFEYFSETQRNKGNFPGRFSGRQFSNSRSEMNVSTLELGDSALYLCASSFPGQGTEAFFGQGTRLTVV.

V usage is TRBV27 and J usage is TRBJ2-3; 8 bases line up with TRBD1. J was trimmed by 1 base and V by 2 bases; bases with no gene match: 5. Germline CDR1 is MNHEY and CDR2 is SMNVEV (reference sequence). The CDR3 has 16 residues. The CDR3 DNA reads as TGTGCCAGCAGTTTAAGCTCAGGGGGCCGCACAGATACGCAGTATTTT. Translation gives CASSLSSGGRTDTQYF.

This clone has a handful of counts. This rearrangement joins TRBV7-2 to TRBJ1-2, with TRBD1 as a possible D gene (6 bases). Germline V gene data show CDR1 as SGHTA and CDR2 as FQGNSA. Deletions cut 3 bases from V and 4 bases from J, with 24 bases between. This CDR3 contains 18 residues. CDR3 sequence reads: CASSFSGPETTGAYGYTF. The DNA of the CDR3 is TGTGCCAGCAGCTTTTCGGGGCCCGAAACGACAGGAGCCTATGGCTACACCTTC.

J is TRBJ1-5 and V is TRBV5-1; no reliable D call. This CDR3 contains 14 residues. The V and J ends lost 0 bases and 0 bases respectively, with 4 bases between them. Germline assignment: CDR1 SGHRS and CDR2 YFSETQ. CDR3 bases: TGCGCCAGCAGCTTGGATAATAGCAATCAGCCCCAGCATTTT. This encodes CASSLDNSNQPQHF.

V gene TRBV2 combines with J gene TRBJ2-7, with D possibly TRBD2 on 6 matching bases. The V gene lost 10 bases and the J gene lost 1 base, with 14 bases spanning the gap. Germline V lookup: CDR1 SNHLY, CDR2 FYNNEI. The CDR3 is 13 residues long. The CDR3 loop is CATLGGASYEQYF. DNA for the CDR3: TGTGCCACCCTGGGGGGTGCATCCTACGAGCAGTACTTC.

There are a few counts of this clone. The V gene is TRBV6-1, the J gene TRBJ2-1; no clear D. The CDR3 runs to 15 residues. Trimming left V 5 bases short and J 5 bases short, with 16 bases between. Germline CDR1 MNHNS, CDR2 SASEGT. This chain's CDR3 is CASSQWASRDNEQFF. As DNA, the CDR3 is TGTGCCAGCAGTCAGTGGGCCTCTCGCGACAATGAGCAGTTCTTC.

This chain connects TRBV11-2 to TRBJ2-7, with 11 bases fitting TRBD2. This CDR3 has 17 amino acids. Losses at the gene ends were 4 bases for V and 2 bases for J; bases not matched to a gene: 10. Germline V gives CDR1 SGHAT, CDR2 FQNNGV. CDR3 amino acids: CASSYEASGGRPYEQYF. In DNA form, the CDR3 reads TGTGCCAGCAGCTATGAGGCTAGCGGGGGGCGCCCCTACGAGCAGTACTTC.

V and J are TRBV6-1 and TRBJ1-1; maybe TRBD1 (5 bases). This CDR3 is built from 16 residues. Trimming left V 4 bases short and J 5 bases short, with 20 bases between. Germline CDR1 is MNHNS and CDR2 is SASEGT. The CDR3 is CASSGDQSGLGTEAFF. The CDR3 bases are TGTGCCAGCAGTGGAGATCAGTCAGGGTTGGGTACTGAAGCTTTCTTT.

This clone has only a few counts. The V gene is TRBV9, the J gene TRBJ2-5; D may be TRBD2 (6 bases). From germline, CDR1 is SGDLS and CDR2 YYNGEE. V lost 4 bases, J lost 8 bases, and 21 bases lay in between. The CDR3 spans 15 residues. CDR3 amino acids: CASSPPGGPGRTQYF. The CDR3 DNA is TGTGCCAGCAGCCCCCCCGGGGGACCTGGGCGCACCCAGTACTTC. Together with reference TRBV9 and TRBJ2-5, the CDR3 gives the full variable domain: DSGVTQTPKHLITATGQRVTLRCSPRSGDLSVYWYQQSLDQGLQFLIQYYNGEERAKGNILERFSAQQFPDLHSELNLSSLELGDSALYFCASSPPGGPGRTQYFGPGTRLLVL.

The chain uses TRBV7-6 and TRBJ1-4; no clear D gene. Germline V gene sequence: CDR1 SGHVS, CDR2 FNYEAQ. With 3 bases removed from V and 0 bases from J, the gap between germline ends came to 5 bases. The CDR3 runs 14 residues. CDR3 nucleotides: TGTGCCAGCAGCTTGGGAGCAACTAATGAAAAACTGTTTTTT. Its protein is CASSLGATNEKLFF.

This rearrangement joins TRBV25-1 to TRBJ2-5; D might be TRBD2 (6 bases). Germline V gene sequence: CDR1 MGHDK, CDR2 SYGVNS. The CDR3 spans 17 residues. Deletions cut 1 base from V and 4 bases from J, with 19 bases between. The CDR3 bases are TGTGCCAGCAGTGAATCCTTACTTTCCGGACTAAGAGAGACCCAGTACTTC. Translated: CASSESLLSGLRETQYF.